The 22 T cell receptor beta chains reported below all come from one sample, sequenced in a study of blood T cell repertoires in COVID-19. Only in-frame clones appear in the TCRdb table, and some are missing; sequencing was by immunoSEQ multiplex PCR. The repertoire has under 250,000 clones, around four fifths of them found once; the top ten carry around 2%. Sequenced input: peripheral blood. The source of these receptors is a man younger than 40 who had recovered from COVID-19.

This clone showed up just once. The chain couples TRBV10-3 to TRBJ2-7; the match to TRBD2 covers 16 bases. The germline gives CDR1 ENHRY, CDR2 SYGVKD. CDR3 length: 13 residues. V was clipped by 10 bases and J by 6 bases; unmatched bases: 3. CDR3 nucleotides: TGTGCCAGCGGGACTAGCGGGGGGGGCGAGCAGTACGTC. Translated: CASGTSGGGEQYV.

The chain is built from TRBV2 and TRBJ2-1; 11 positions agree with TRBD2. The germline gives CDR1 SNHLY, CDR2 FYNNEI. There are 13 residues in the CDR3. Unmatched junction bases numbered 5, after V lost 6 bases and J lost 10 bases. The CDR3 DNA reads as TGTGCCAGCAGGCTAGCGGGGGGCCGGGAGCAGTTCTTC. Translating gives CASRLAGGREQFF.

The chain combines TRBV11-2 with TRBJ1-2; 7 bases are a match to TRBD1. Germline-derived CDR1 and CDR2 are SGHAT and FQNNGV. This CDR3 has 14 residues. Germline trimming cut 5 bases from V and 5 bases from J; bases unmatched to any gene: 8. CDR3 in amino acids: CASSPPTGVYGYTF. The CDR3, as DNA: TGTGCCAGCAGCCCACCTACAGGGGTATATGGCTACACCTTC.

The chain joins TRBV3-1 (or the pseudogene TRBV3-2) to TRBJ1-2; TRBD1 aligns across 12 bases. The ends lost 4 bases at V and 7 bases at J; junction bases unmatched: 4. From germline, CDR1 is LGHDT and CDR2 YNNKEL (reference sequence). This CDR3 is 14 amino acids long. The CDR3 loop reads CASSLGQGAIGYTF. The CDR3 nucleotides read TGTGCCAGCAGCCTGGGACAGGGGGCTATTGGCTACACCTTC.

V and J are TRBV14 and TRBJ1-6, with TRBD1 matching 9 bases. The CDR3 is made up of 16 amino acids. The V gene end was trimmed by 4 bases and the J gene end by 4 bases; junction bases not matched to a gene: 5. Germline V gives CDR1 SGHDN, CDR2 FVKESK. CDR3 sequence (DNA): TGTGCCAGCAGCCCGCCGGGACAGGGATATAATTCACCCCTCCACTTT. Its protein product is CASSPPGQGYNSPLHF.

V usage is TRBV28 and J usage is TRBJ2-1; D might be TRBD1 (5 bases). Trimming took 3 bases from V and 6 from J, leaving 15 bases between them. This CDR3 spans 15 amino acids. CDR1 and CDR2 (germline): MDHEN, SYDVKM. As DNA, the CDR3 is TGTGCCAGCAGTTTTTATGGCAGGGATGTCAATGAGCAGTTCTTC. Its protein is CASSFYGRDVNEQFF.

This clone was observed a handful of times. The chain joins TRBV28 to TRBJ1-1, with D uncertain. The CDR3 totals 16 residues. The V and J ends lost 4 bases and 0 bases respectively, with 15 bases between them. Germline V CDR1 and CDR2: MDHEN, SYDVKM. The CDR3 reads CASSWAGESMNTEAFF. CDR3 nucleotide sequence: TGTGCCAGCAGTTGGGCGGGAGAATCCATGAACACTGAAGCTTTCTTT.

V is TRBV19 and J is TRBJ1-5; 7 nucleotides line up with TRBD1. Trimming at V came to 8 bases and at J to 4 bases, leaving 8 bases not matched to a gene. The CDR3 length is 14 residues. Germline-derived CDR1 and CDR2 are LNHDA and SQIVND (reference sequence). The CDR3 DNA reads TGTGCCAGTGCCTATCAGGGGGTGAATCAGCCCCAGCATTTT. Translation gives CASAYQGVNQPQHF.

V usage is TRBV6-5 and J usage is TRBJ1-6; 7 bases agree with TRBD1. Germline V lookup: CDR1 MNHEY, CDR2 SVGAGI. This CDR3 region has 12 residues. The V and J ends lost 6 bases and 7 bases, in that order; junction bases with no gene match: 0. The CDR3 nucleotides read TGTGCCAGCAGGACAGGGAATTCACCCCTCCACTTT. Residues: CASRTGNSPLHF.

The chain combines TRBV27 with TRBJ1-1, with D unresolved. CDR3 length: 14 residues. V was shortened by 5 bases and J by 0 bases, with 10 bases between the two germline ends. Germline assignment: CDR1 MNHEY and CDR2 SMNVEV (reference sequence). In nucleotides, the CDR3 is TGTGCCAGCAGTCCCCGGAGTATGAACACTGAAGCTTTCTTT. Protein sequence: CASSPRSMNTEAFF.

This chain connects TRBV12-3 or TRBV12-4 to TRBJ1-1, with D uncertain. CDR3 size: 11 residues. The V gene lost 6 bases and the J gene lost 12 bases, with 14 bases spanning the gap. CDR3 nucleotides: TGTGCCAGCAGCCCAAAAAGAGGAACTTTCTTT. Translation: CASSPKRGTFF.

The CDR3 sequence: CASSPWVSSGGAGNTIYF. CDR3 DNA: TGTGCCAGCTCACCCTGGGTGTCGTCTGGGGGCGCGGGAAACACCATATATTTT. This rearrangement joins TRBV18 to TRBJ1-3, with TRBD1 as a possible D gene (6 bases). V was trimmed by 3 bases and J by 4 bases, leaving 22 bases between them. CDR3 length: 18 amino acids. Germline V gene data show CDR1 as KGHSH and CDR2 as LQKENI.

V is TRBV12-3 or TRBV12-4 and J is TRBJ1-1, with D perhaps TRBD1 (5 bases). V was shortened by 1 base and J by 4 bases, with 7 bases between the two germline ends. The CDR3 runs 13 residues. The CDR3 spells CASSLGGPTEAFF. CDR3 sequence (DNA): TGTGCCAGCAGTTTAGGGGGCCCCACTGAAGCTTTCTTT.

This chain uses TRBV5-4 with TRBJ2-7; 10 positions match TRBD2. Germline lookup yields CDR1 SGHNT and CDR2 YYREEE (reference sequence). The CDR3 sequence is 16 residues long. The trim removed 6 bases at V and 6 bases at J, leaving 15 bases unmatched. CDR3 sequence: CASTLWASGGLGEQYF. Here the CDR3 DNA reads TGTGCCAGCACCCTCTGGGCTAGCGGGGGATTGGGCGAGCAGTACTTC.

V is TRBV5-6 and J is TRBJ1-2, with D perhaps matching TRBD1 (5 bases). This CDR3 comprises 14 residues. CDR1 and CDR2 from the germline V gene are SGHDT and YYEEEE. Trimming pared 2 bases from V and 4 bases from J, leaving 12 bases between. The chain's CDR3 is CASSFQGWGYGYTF. The DNA for the CDR3 is TGTGCCAGCAGCTTTCAGGGATGGGGCTATGGCTACACCTTC.

The chain couples TRBV6-6 to TRBJ2-1; D possibly corresponds to TRBD2 (5 bases). V was clipped by 6 bases and J by 8 bases, with 11 bases between them. CDR3 length: 12 residues. Germline lookup yields CDR1 MNHNY and CDR2 SVGAGI (reference sequence). The CDR3 region is CASRDRGYEQFF. CDR3 bases: TGTGCCAGCAGAGACCGGGGATATGAGCAGTTCTTC.

The genes are TRBV7-6 and TRBJ2-2; tentatively, D is TRBD1 (5 bases). Germline CDR1 is SGHVS and CDR2 is FNYEAQ. The CDR3 consists of 18 residues. Trimming shortened V by 1 base and J by 2 bases, and 17 bases separated the two germline ends. CDR3 bases: TGTGCCAGCAGCTTAGGGACGTCGAGACAGACCAACACCGGGGAGCTGTTTTTT. It encodes CASSLGTSRQTNTGELFF.

This chain joins TRBV5-5 and TRBJ1-1, with 10 bases aligning to TRBD1. V was clipped by 5 bases and J by 7 bases; unmatched bases: 8. The germline V gene encodes CDR1 SGHKS and CDR2 YYEKEE (reference sequence). The CDR3 is 14 residues long. The CDR3 sequence is CASRPGTGAYEAFF. The CDR3 coding sequence is TGTGCCAGCAGACCCGGGACAGGGGCTTATGAAGCTTTCTTT.

The chain recombines TRBV2 with TRBJ1-6; TRBD1 aligns across 7 bases. Germline CDR1 is SNHLY and CDR2 is FYNNEI. The ends lost 3 bases at V and 3 bases at J; junction bases unmatched: 2. This CDR3 comprises 15 residues. CDR3 bases: TGTGCCAGCAGTGAGGCAGGGGGCTATAATTCACCCCTCCACTTT. This sequence encodes CASSEAGGYNSPLHF. Drawing the rest from reference TRBV2 and TRBJ1-6, the complete variable domain is EPEVTQTPSHQVTQMGQEVILRCVPISNHLYFYWYRQILGQKVEFLVSFYNNEISEKSEIFDDQFSVERPDGSNFTLKIRSTKLEDSAMYFCASSEAGGYNSPLHFGNGTRLTVT.

This rearrangement joins TRBV5-5 to TRBJ1-5, with D possibly TRBD1 on 5 matching bases. Trimming removed 2 bases at V and 7 bases at J, with 13 bases between. Germline-derived CDR1 and CDR2 are SGHKS and YYEKEE (reference sequence). This CDR3 is 14 amino acids long. The CDR3, as DNA: TGTGCCAGCAGCTTATTGGCTGGGGGGCAGCCCCAGCATTTT. Translated, it gives CASSLLAGGQPQHF.

The V call is TRBV13, the J call TRBJ1-1, with D perhaps TRBD1 (5 bases). Trimming removed 0 bases from V and 4 bases from J, with 6 bases in between. CDR3 length: 13 amino acids. The germline CDR1 and CDR2 sequences are PRHDT and FYEKMQ (reference sequence). CDR3 region: CASSLGGGTEAFF. The CDR3 coding sequence is TGTGCCAGCAGCTTAGGGGGGGGCACTGAAGCTTTCTTT.

The genes are TRBV5-6 and TRBJ2-2; D is unclear. Trimming pared 4 bases from V and 13 bases from J, leaving 14 bases between. The CDR3 spans 12 residues. CDR1 is SGHDT and CDR2 is YYEEEE in the germline V gene. The CDR3 region has the DNA TGTGCCAGCAGCCTCGGTCGAGTCGGGCTGTTTTTT. This codes for CASSLGRVGLFF.